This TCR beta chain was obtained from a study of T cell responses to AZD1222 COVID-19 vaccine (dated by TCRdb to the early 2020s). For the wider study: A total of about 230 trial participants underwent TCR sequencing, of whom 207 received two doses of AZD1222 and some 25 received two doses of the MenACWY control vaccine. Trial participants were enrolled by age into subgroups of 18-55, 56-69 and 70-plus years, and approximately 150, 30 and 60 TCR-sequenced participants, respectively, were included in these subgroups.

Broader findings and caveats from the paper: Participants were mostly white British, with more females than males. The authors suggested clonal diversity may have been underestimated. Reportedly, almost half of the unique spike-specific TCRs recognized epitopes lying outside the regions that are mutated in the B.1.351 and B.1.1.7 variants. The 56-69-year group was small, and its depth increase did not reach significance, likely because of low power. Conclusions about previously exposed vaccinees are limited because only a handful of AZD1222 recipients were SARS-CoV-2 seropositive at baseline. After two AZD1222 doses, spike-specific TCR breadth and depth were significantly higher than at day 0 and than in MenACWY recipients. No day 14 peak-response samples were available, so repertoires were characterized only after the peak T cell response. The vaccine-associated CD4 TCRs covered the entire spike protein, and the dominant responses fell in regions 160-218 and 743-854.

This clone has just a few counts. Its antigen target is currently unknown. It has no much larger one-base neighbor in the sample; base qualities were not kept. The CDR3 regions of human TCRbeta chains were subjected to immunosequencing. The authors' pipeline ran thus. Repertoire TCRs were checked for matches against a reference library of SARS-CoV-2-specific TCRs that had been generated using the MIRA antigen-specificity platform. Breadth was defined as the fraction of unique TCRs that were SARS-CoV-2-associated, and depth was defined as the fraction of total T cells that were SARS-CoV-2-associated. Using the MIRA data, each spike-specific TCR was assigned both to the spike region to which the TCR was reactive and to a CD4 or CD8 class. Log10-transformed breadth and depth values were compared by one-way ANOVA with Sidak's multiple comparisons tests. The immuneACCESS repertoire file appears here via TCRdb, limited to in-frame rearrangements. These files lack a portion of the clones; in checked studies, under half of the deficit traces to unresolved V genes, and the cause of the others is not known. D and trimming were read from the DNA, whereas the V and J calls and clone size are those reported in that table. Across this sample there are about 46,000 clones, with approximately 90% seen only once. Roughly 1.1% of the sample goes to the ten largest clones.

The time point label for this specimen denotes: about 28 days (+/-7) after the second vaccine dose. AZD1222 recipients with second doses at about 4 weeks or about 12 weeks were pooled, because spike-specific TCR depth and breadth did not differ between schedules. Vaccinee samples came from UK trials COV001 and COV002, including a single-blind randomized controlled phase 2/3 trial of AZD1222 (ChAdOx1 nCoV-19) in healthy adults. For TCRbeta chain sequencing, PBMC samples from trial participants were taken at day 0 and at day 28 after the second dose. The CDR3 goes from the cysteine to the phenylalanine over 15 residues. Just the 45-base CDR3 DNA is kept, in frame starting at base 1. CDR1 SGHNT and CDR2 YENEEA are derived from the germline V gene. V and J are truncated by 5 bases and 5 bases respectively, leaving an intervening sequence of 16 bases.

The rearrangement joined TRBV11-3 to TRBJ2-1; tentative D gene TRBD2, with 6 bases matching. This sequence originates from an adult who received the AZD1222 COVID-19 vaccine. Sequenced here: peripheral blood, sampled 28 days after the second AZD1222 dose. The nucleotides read TGTGCCAGCAGCCCGCCGGGAGTGGGGGACAATGAGCAGTTCTTC. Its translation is CASSPPGVGDNEQFF.